The following is a T cell receptor beta chain sequence with its context. The CDR3 length is 16 residues. The V end was cut by 1 base, the J end by 5 bases, with 17 bases between. The V gene's germline CDR1 is MGHRA and CDR2 YSYEKL. This entry is derived from a study of cytomegalovirus exposure and HLA in healthy donors. PCR used 60 Vbeta primers and 13 Jbeta primers. Clones were read by immunoSEQ multiplex PCR, and TCRdb kept only the in-frame ones, dropping some. There are about 150,000 clones in the sample; 75% to 80% occur only once, and 0.5% to 0.85% lies in the top ten. Sequences were obtained from PBMCs. This sequence was found in a male donor in good health and CMV-seronegative. The V gene is TRBV4-1, the J gene TRBJ2-5, with a weak D call TRBD2 (6 bases). The DNA of the CDR3 is TGCGCCAGCAGCCAAGTATCCCCCGGGAGTACGGAGACCCAGTACTTC. It translates to CASSQVSPGSTETQYF.